These 18 T cell receptor beta chains were sequenced from one sample in a study of blood T cell repertoires in COVID-19. The repertoire was sequenced with immunoSEQ multiplex PCR; TCRdb's copy has only in-frame clones and lacks some. Of about 190,000 clones in the sample, roughly 84% were seen once. The sample was peripheral blood. Receptor source: a man older than 75 with COVID-19, enrolled during active disease.

The chain couples TRBV19 to TRBJ2-1; 7 bases agree with TRBD2. The ends lost 5 bases at V and 8 bases at J; junction bases unmatched: 6. Germline values: CDR1 LNHDA, CDR2 SQIVND (reference sequence). The CDR3 runs 13 residues. The CDR3 nucleotides are TGTGCCAGTAGTCCCCGACTAGCTGATGAGCAGTTCTTC. This translates into CASSPRLADEQFF.

V is TRBV6-5 and J is TRBJ2-2; no reliable D call. Germline CDR1 is MNHEY and CDR2 is SVGAGI. This CDR3 has 14 amino acids. The V end lost 7 bases, the J end lost 0 bases, and 9 bases lay between the germline ends. The CDR3 nucleotides are TGTGCCAGCATTTCGCGGCCGAACACCGGGGAGCTGTTTTTT. It codes for CASISRPNTGELFF.

The CDR3 is CASSHGGAPATQYF. In DNA, the CDR3 is TGTGCCAGCAGCCACGGGGGGGCCCCAGCTACGCAGTATTTT. This chain links TRBV14 with TRBJ2-3; 8 nucleotides match TRBD2. Germline values: CDR1 SGHDN, CDR2 FVKESK. V trimming: 3 bases; J trimming: 8 bases; junction bases outside the gene matches: 7. The CDR3 length is 14 residues.

The CDR3 loop reads CASSLDSSGYTF. CDR3 sequence (DNA): TGTGCCAGCAGTTTAGACAGTAGTGGCTACACCTTC. The V gene is TRBV28, the J gene TRBJ1-2, with D possibly TRBD1 on 5 matching bases. V was trimmed by 2 bases and J by 7 bases, leaving 8 bases between them. This CDR3 is built from 12 residues. Looked up from germline, CDR1 is MDHEN and CDR2 is SYDVKM.

This clone appeared once. V gene TRBV6-2 or TRBV6-3 combines with J gene TRBJ1-4; 10 bases agree with TRBD1. The trim removed 4 bases at V and 2 bases at J, leaving 10 bases unmatched. The CDR3 extends over 18 amino acids. The germline gives CDR1 MNHEY, CDR2 SVGEGT. The CDR3 DNA follows: TGTGCCAGCAGTTCGCTTCGACAGGGGGCGCGTACTAATGAAAAACTGTTTTTT. It specifies CASSSLRQGARTNEKLFF.

V is TRBV6-1 and J is TRBJ2-7; possible D gene TRBD1, 5 bases. CDR1 is MNHNS and CDR2 is SASEGT in the germline V gene. The CDR3 is 16 amino acids. V dropped 1 base and J dropped 0 bases, with 13 bases sitting between them. The CDR3 protein is CASSEGRGTPSYEQYF. DNA of the CDR3: TGTGCCAGCAGTGAAGGAAGGGGAACCCCCTCCTACGAGCAGTACTTC.

This chain links TRBV4-2 with TRBJ2-7, with D perhaps matching TRBD2 (7 bases). V was shortened by 4 bases and J by 2 bases, with 18 bases between the two germline ends. Germline CDR1 reads LGHNA; CDR2 reads YNFKEQ. The CDR3 has 16 amino acids. The CDR3 loop is CASSRTGGGATYEQYF. In DNA, the CDR3 is TGTGCCAGCAGCCGTACTGGAGGGGGGGCCACCTACGAGCAGTACTTC.

This chain joins TRBV18 and TRBJ2-7, with 8 bases that match TRBD1. This CDR3 is built from 14 residues. Germline CDR1 is KGHSH and CDR2 is LQKENI. Germline trimming cut 5 bases from V and 2 bases from J; bases unmatched to any gene: 5. CDR3 DNA sequence: TGTGCCAGCTCAGGGACAGGTTCTACCTACGAGCAGTACTTC. This sequence encodes CASSGTGSTYEQYF.

CDR3 loop: CSASTGTGTEQYF. As DNA, the CDR3 is TGCAGTGCTAGTACCGGGACAGGGACCGAGCAGTACTTC. The chain joins TRBV20-1 to TRBJ2-7; 9 nucleotides match TRBD1. Germline CDR1 reads DFQATT; CDR2 reads SNEGSKA (reference sequence). V lost 3 bases, J lost 6 bases, and 6 bases stayed unmatched. The CDR3 has 13 amino acids.

The V and J genes are TRBV29-1 and TRBJ1-6; 9 bases fit TRBD1. The V segment lost 4 bases and the J segment 6 bases; nucleotides outside the gene matches: 10. CDR3 length: 16 residues. Germline CDR1 is SQVTM and CDR2 is ANQGSEA. The CDR3 loop is CSVGPFLDRGNSPLHF. DNA for the CDR3: TGCAGCGTTGGGCCCTTTCTGGACAGGGGTAATTCACCCCTCCACTTT.

The rearrangement links TRBV7-9 to TRBJ1-1, with D hard to call. CDR1 is SEHNR and CDR2 is FQNEAQ in the germline V gene (reference sequence). The CDR3 consists of 14 residues. Trimming cost V 1 base and J 0 bases, with 6 bases left between them. The CDR3 nucleotides read TGTGCCAGCAGCTTAGACGCTATGAACACTGAAGCTTTCTTT. As protein: CASSLDAMNTEAFF.

The chain has TRBV12-5 and TRBJ2-7, with TRBD1 matching over 9 bases. CDR1 is LGHNT and CDR2 is FRNRAP in the germline V gene. This CDR3 spans 17 amino acids. V gave up 0 bases and J gave up 0 bases; unmatched junction bases: 6. In nucleotides, the CDR3 is TGTGCTAGTGGTTTGGTACTGGTGGGACAGGGCTCCTACGAGCAGTACTTC. Encoded protein: CASGLVLVGQGSYEQYF.

V is TRBV19 and J is TRBJ1-3; no clear D. The CDR3 runs 15 residues. Germline V lookup: CDR1 LNHDA, CDR2 SQIVND (reference sequence). V was clipped by 7 bases and J by 2 bases, with 15 bases between them. This CDR3 reads CASNPFMSPGNTIYF. The DNA for the CDR3 is TGTGCCAGTAACCCCTTCATGAGCCCTGGAAACACCATATATTTT.

This clone appeared a few times. The DNA of the CDR3 is TGTGCCAGCAGTTTTGGACAGGGGGGGGGCTACACCTTC. Translating gives CASSFGQGGGYTF. The chain is built from TRBV27 and TRBJ1-2; TRBD1 agrees at 10 bases. The CDR3 is 13 residues long. From germline, CDR1 is MNHEY and CDR2 SMNVEV (reference sequence). After removal of 3 bases from V and 8 bases from J, the junction contained 3 bases not matched to a gene.

This clone was seen a handful of times. The chain is built from TRBV6-1 and TRBJ2-1; D ambiguous. V was trimmed by 3 bases and J by 9 bases, leaving 12 bases between them. Germline assignment: CDR1 MNHNS and CDR2 SASEGT. This CDR3 is 13 amino acids long. CDR3 protein: CASSDPPQLEQFF. In DNA, the CDR3 is TGTGCCAGCAGTGACCCCCCACAGCTTGAGCAGTTCTTC.

This chain uses TRBV2 with TRBJ1-6; 12 nucleotides match TRBD1. CDR3 length equals 17 residues. V trimming: 6 bases; J trimming: 7 bases; junction bases outside the gene matches: 10. Germline CDR1 is SNHLY and CDR2 is FYNNEI. The DNA for the CDR3 is TGTGCCAGCAGCCGAGGGGGACAGGGGGCGAAGAATTCACCCCTCCACTTT. This sequence encodes CASSRGGQGAKNSPLHF.

V gene TRBV29-1 combines with J gene TRBJ1-4; D gene uncertain. V lost 5 bases and J lost 0, with 7 bases in between. Germline CDR1 and CDR2: SQVTM and ANQGSEA. The length of the CDR3 is 13 residues. DNA of the CDR3: TGCAGCGTTACAAAACCAACTAATGAAAAACTGTTTTTT. Protein product: CSVTKPTNEKLFF.

V is TRBV27 and J is TRBJ2-1; 9 bases match TRBD1. Germline CDR1 MNHEY, CDR2 SMNVEV (reference sequence). CDR3 length: 15 amino acids. With V trimmed by 4 bases and J by 7 bases, 8 bases remained unmatched. DNA of the CDR3: TGTGCCAGCAGTTCGTTAGGGACAGGGTGGAATGAGCAGTTCTTC. Translating gives CASSSLGTGWNEQFF.